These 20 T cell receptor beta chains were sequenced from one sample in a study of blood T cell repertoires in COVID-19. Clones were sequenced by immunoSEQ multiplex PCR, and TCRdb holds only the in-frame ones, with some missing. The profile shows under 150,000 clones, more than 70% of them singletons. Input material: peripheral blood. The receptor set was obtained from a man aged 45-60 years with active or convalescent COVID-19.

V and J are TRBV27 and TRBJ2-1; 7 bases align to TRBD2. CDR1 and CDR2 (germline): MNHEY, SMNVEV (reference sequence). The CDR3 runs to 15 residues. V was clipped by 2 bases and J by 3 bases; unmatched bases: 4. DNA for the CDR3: TGTGCCAGCAGTTTAGGAGCGGGGAACTACAATGAGCAGTTCTTC. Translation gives CASSLGAGNYNEQFF.

The CDR3 nucleotides are TGTGCCAGCAGGGATGGACAGGGGGCGTCTCAGACCCAGTACTTC. As protein: CASRDGQGASQTQYF. The chain uses TRBV28 and TRBJ2-5; 11 nucleotides agree with TRBD1. Germline V gene data show CDR1 as MDHEN and CDR2 as SYDVKM. The CDR3 loop spans 15 amino acids. With 6 bases clipped from V and 6 bases from J, the junction kept 9 bases outside the gene matches.

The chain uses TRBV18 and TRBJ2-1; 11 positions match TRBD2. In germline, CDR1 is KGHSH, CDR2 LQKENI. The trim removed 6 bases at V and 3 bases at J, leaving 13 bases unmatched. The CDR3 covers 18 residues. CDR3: CASSRLMAGTSGYNEQFF. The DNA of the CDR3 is TGTGCCAGCTCCCGTCTCATGGCAGGGACTAGCGGCTACAATGAGCAGTTCTTC.

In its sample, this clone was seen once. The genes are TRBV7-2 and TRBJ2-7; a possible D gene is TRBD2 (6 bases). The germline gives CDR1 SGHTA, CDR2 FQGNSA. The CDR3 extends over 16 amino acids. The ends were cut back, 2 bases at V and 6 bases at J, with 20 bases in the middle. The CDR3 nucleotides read TGTGCCAGCAGCTTAAATCCGGGACTCGCCCGCCTCGAGCAGTACTTC. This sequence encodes CASSLNPGLARLEQYF.

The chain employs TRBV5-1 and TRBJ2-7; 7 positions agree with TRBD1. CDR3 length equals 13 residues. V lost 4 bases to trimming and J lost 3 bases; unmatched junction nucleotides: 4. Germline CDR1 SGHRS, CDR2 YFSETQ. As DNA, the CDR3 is TGCGCCAGCAGCCCGGCAGGGGGCTACGAGCAGTACTTC. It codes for CASSPAGGYEQYF.

In DNA form, the CDR3 reads TGTGCCAGCAGTCAGGGTTTCGGGGAGCTGTTTTTT. This sequence encodes CASSQGFGELFF. This chain joins TRBV6-2 or TRBV6-3 and TRBJ2-2; D possibly corresponds to TRBD1 (5 bases). V dropped 5 bases and J dropped 7 bases, with 8 bases sitting between them. The CDR3 has 12 amino acids. Looked up from germline, CDR1 is MNHEY and CDR2 is SVGEGT.

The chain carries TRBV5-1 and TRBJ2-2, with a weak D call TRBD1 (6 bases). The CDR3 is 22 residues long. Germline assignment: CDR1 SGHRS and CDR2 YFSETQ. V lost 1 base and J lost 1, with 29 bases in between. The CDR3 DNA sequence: TGCGCCAGCAGCTTGTTACCAAAGGGGGTGCAGGGCGGAGATGAGAACACCGGGGAGCTGTTTTTT. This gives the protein CASSLLPKGVQGGDENTGELFF.

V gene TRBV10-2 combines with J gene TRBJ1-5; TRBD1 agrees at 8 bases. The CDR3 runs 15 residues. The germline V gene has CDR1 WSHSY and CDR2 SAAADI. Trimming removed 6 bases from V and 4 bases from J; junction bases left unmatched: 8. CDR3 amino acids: CASRRGQGANQPQHF. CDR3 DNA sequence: TGCGCCAGCAGGAGGGGGCAGGGGGCGAATCAGCCCCAGCATTTT.

The CDR3 loop is CASSRTMETEAFF. The CDR3 bases are TGTGCCTCTTCCAGGACAATGGAAACTGAAGCTTTCTTT. The J gene is TRBJ1-1, the V gene TRBV6-5; maybe TRBD1 (5 bases). V lost 11 bases and J lost 5, with 18 bases in between. CDR1 is MNHEY, CDR2 SVGAGI, per germline. This CDR3 has 13 residues.

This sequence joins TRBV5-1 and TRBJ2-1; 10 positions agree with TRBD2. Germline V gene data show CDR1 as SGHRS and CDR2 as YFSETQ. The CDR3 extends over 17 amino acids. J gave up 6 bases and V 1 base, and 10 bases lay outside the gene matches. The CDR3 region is CASSLHSGRPGSNEQFF. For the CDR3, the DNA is TGCGCCAGCAGCTTGCATAGCGGGAGGCCCGGTAGCAATGAGCAGTTCTTC. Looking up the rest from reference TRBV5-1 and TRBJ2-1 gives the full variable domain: KAGVTQTPRYLIKTRGQQVTLSCSPISGHRSVSWYQQTPGQGLQFLFEYFSETQRNKGNFPGRFSGRQFSNSRSEMNVSTLELGDSALYLCASSLHSGRPGSNEQFFGPGTRLTVL.

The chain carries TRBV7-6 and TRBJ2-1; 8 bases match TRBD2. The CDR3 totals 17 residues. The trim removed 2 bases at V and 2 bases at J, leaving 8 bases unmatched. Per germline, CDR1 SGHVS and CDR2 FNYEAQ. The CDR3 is CASSLTLGGRTYNEQFF. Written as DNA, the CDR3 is TGTGCCAGCAGCTTAACGCTAGGCGGGAGGACCTACAATGAGCAGTTCTTC.

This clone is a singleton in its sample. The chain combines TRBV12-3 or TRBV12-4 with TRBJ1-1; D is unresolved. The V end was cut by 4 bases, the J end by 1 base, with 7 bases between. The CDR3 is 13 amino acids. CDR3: CASSSRWNTEAFF. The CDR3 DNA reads TGTGCCAGCAGTTCCCGGTGGAACACTGAAGCTTTCTTT.

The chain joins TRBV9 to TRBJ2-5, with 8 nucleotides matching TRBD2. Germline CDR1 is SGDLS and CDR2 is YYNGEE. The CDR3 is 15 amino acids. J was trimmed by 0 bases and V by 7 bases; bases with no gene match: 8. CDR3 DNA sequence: TGTGCCAGCGGCGGATCGGGAGGGCACCAAGAGACCCAGTACTTC. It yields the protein CASGGSGGHQETQYF.

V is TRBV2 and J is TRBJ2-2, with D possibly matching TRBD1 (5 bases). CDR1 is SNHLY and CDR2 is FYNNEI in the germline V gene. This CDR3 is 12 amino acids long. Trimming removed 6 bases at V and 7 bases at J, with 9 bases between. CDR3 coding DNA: TGTGCCAGCAGCAGGGTAAACGGGGAGCTGTTTTTT. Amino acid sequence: CASSRVNGELFF.

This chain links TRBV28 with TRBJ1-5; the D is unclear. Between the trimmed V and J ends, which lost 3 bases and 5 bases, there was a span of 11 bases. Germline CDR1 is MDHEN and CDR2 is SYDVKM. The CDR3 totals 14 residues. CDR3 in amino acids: CASSFSWRDQPQHF. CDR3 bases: TGTGCCAGCAGTTTCTCCTGGAGAGATCAGCCCCAGCATTTT.

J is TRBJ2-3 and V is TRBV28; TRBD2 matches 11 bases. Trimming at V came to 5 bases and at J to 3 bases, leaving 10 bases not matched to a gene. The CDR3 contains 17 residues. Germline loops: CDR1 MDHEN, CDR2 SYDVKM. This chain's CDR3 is CASSGSYTSGSTDTQYF. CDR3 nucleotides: TGTGCCAGCAGTGGCTCATATACTAGCGGGAGTACAGATACGCAGTATTTT.

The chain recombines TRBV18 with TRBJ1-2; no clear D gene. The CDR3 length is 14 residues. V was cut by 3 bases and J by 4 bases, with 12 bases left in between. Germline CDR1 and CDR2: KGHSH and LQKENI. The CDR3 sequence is CASSPARGLYGYTF. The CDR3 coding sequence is TGTGCCAGCTCACCCGCCCGCGGTCTCTATGGCTACACCTTC.

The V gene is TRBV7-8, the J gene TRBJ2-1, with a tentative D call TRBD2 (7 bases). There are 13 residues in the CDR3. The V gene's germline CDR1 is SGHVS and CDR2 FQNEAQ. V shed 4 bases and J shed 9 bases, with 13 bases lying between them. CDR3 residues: CASSSPGGREQFF. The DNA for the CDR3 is TGTGCCAGCAGCTCCCCGGGGGGCCGTGAGCAGTTCTTC.

The CDR3 DNA follows: TGTGCCAGCAGTCGGGGCAGGGGTTTAGTCACTGAAGCTTTCTTT. It specifies CASSRGRGLVTEAFF. The J gene is TRBJ1-1, the V gene TRBV6-5; a weak D match, TRBD1 (6 bases). Trimming took 5 bases from V and 4 from J, leaving 17 bases between them. The germline CDR1 and CDR2 sequences are MNHEY and SVGAGI. The CDR3 runs to 15 residues.

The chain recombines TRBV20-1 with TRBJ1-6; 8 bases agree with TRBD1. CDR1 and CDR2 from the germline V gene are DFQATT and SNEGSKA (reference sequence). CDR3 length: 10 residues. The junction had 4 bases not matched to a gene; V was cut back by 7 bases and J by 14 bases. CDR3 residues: CSGQGATLHF. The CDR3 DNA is TGCAGTGGCCAGGGGGCCACCCTCCACTTT.